The T cell receptor beta chain under discussion was sequenced for a study of shared clonotypes between healthy human individuals. Notes on the study in general: Richness estimates generally favored naive over memory subsets. Expectations were that clonotype sharing among donors would be affected by sequencing depth.

This clone was seen a handful of times. Its specificity is unknown. The same CDR3 arises from other DNA sequences in this sample as well. V lost 4 bases, J lost 5 bases, and 5 bases stayed unmatched. Germline V gene sequence: CDR1 SGHRS, CDR2 YFSETQ. The CDR3 is 14 amino acids. Replicate PCRs run on sorted subsets employed approximately 180 ng DNA, around 31,000 T cell genomes. This table comes from immunoSEQ multiplex PCR, and its TCRdb copy is limited to in-frame clones, with some not included. The top ten clones hold nearly 1.5% of a sample with about 1 million clones, 70% to 80% of them seen once. The chain is built from TRBV5-1 and TRBJ1-4, with TRBD1 matching over 7 bases. Sequences were obtained from memory CD4+ T cells sorted from blood. As for subset: CD45RA-negative fraction. This receptor was obtained from a young man in good health. The CDR3 spells CASSDGTVNEKLFF. In DNA form, the CDR3 reads TGCGCCAGCAGCGACGGGACAGTCAATGAAAAACTGTTTTTT. The full variable domain, its missing parts supplied by reference TRBV5-1 and TRBJ1-4, is KAGVTQTPRYLIKTRGQQVTLSCSPISGHRSVSWYQQTPGQGLQFLFEYFSETQRNKGNFPGRFSGRQFSNSRSEMNVSTLELGDSALYLCASSDGTVNEKLFFGSGTQLSVL.